This TCR beta chain was sequenced in a study of blood T cell repertoires in COVID-19. For the study at large: In each case, the material was cDNA or gDNA derived from T cells, B-cell-depleted T cells, or PBMCs.

V dropped 0 bases and J dropped 4 bases, with 15 bases sitting between them. The CDR3 totals 16 residues. The V gene's germline CDR1 is LNHNV and CDR2 YYDKDF (reference sequence). The method was immunoSEQ multiplex PCR; TCRdb's version includes in-frame clones alone and lacks a portion of them. The profile shows 95,000 to 120,000 clones, approximately 82% of them singletons. The chain is built from TRBV15 and TRBJ1-2; D is unclear. Sequenced input: peripheral blood. This clonotype was sampled from a woman aged 70-85 years with acute or convalescent COVID-19. This CDR3 reads CATSREYGSGSYGYTF. For the CDR3, the DNA is TGTGCCACCAGCAGAGAATACGGAAGCGGGTCCTATGGCTACACCTTC.